This TCR beta chain originates from a study of CD8 T cells in ankylosing spondylitis. Findings and limits, study-wide: Earlier literature documents some of the motif variants in reactive arthritis synovial fluid and blood. Relatively scarce in peripheral blood, disease-linked clones were CD8+.

V dropped 4 bases and J dropped 2 bases, with 14 bases sitting between them. In germline, CDR1 is SQVTM, CDR2 ANQGSEA. The CDR3 is 14 amino acids. TCRdb redid the calling of the 5' RACE reads with MiXCR, one entry per CDR3 protein. The table lists under 250,000 distinct CDR3 sequences, 10% of them singletons, with 2.5% to 3% in the top ten. This clonotype was detected ten times or more. The antigen is not known. The chain couples TRBV29-1 to TRBJ1-1; tentatively, D is TRBD1 (5 bases). Sequenced input: blood, either unsorted or a sorted T cell fraction (not recorded which). The clonotype originates from a male donor with ankylosing spondylitis or in good health (not recorded which). DNA of the CDR3: TGCAGCGTTGCTCGGGGGTCCGGCAACACTGAAGCTTTCTTT. It codes for CSVARGSGNTEAFF. Variable domain in full (rest from reference TRBV29-1 and TRBJ1-1): SAVISQKPSRDICQRGTSLTIQCQVDSQVTMMFWYRQQPGQSLTLIATANQGSEATYESGFVIDKFPISRPNLTFSTLTVSNMSPEDSSIYLCSVARGSGNTEAFFGQGTRLTVV.